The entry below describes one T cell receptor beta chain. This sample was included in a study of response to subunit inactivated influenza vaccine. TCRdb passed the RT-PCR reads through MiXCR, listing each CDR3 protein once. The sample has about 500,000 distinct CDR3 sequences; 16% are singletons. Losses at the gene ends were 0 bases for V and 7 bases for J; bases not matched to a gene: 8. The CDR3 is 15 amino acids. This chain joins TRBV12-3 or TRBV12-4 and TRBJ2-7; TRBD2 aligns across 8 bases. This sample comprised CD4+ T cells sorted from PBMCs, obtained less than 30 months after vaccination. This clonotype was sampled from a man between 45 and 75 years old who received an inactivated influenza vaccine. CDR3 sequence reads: CASSLASGTTGEQYF. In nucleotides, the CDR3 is TGTGCCAGCAGTTTAGCTAGCGGGACCACTGGGGAGCAGTACTTC.